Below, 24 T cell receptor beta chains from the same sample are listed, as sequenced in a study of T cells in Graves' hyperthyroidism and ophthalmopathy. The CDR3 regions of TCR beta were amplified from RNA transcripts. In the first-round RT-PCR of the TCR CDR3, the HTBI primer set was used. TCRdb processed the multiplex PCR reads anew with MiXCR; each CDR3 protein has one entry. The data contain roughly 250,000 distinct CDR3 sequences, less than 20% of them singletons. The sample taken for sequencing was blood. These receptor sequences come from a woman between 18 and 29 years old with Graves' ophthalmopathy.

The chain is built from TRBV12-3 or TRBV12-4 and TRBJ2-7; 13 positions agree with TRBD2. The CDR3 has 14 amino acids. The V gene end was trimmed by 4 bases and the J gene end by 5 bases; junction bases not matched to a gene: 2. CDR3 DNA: TGTGCCAGCAGTTCGGGACTAGCGGGACACGAGCAGTACTTC. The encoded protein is CASSSGLAGHEQYF.

The CDR3 spells CASSLERYVGQPSQYF. The CDR3 DNA reads as TGTGCCAGCAGCTTGGAGCGCTATGTAGGCCAACCTTCGCAGTACTTC. This chain joins TRBV5-8 and TRBJ2-7, with unresolved D. V lost 0 bases, J lost 9 bases, and 22 bases lay in between. The germline CDR1 and CDR2 sequences are SGHTS and YDEGEE. The CDR3 sequence is 16 residues long.

This chain's CDR3 is CASSEWHSNQPQHF. CDR3 DNA: TGTGCCAGCAGTGAGTGGCATAGCAATCAGCCCCAGCATTTT. This chain joins TRBV2 and TRBJ1-5; D gene ambiguous. Germline loops: CDR1 SNHLY, CDR2 FYNNEI. The length of the CDR3 is 14 residues. Deletions cut 3 bases from V and 0 bases from J, with 6 bases between. Full variable domain (remainder filled in from reference TRBV2 and TRBJ1-5): EPEVTQTPSHQVTQMGQEVILRCVPISNHLYFYWYRQILGQKVEFLVSFYNNEISEKSEIFDDQFSVERPDGSNFTLKIRSTKLEDSAMYFCASSEWHSNQPQHFGDGTRLSIL.

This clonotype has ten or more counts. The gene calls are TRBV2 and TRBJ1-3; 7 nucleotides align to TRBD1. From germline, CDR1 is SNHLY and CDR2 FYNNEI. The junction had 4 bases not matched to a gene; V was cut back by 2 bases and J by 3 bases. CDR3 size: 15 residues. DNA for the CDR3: TGTGCCAGCAGTGAAAACAGGGGAATTGGAAACACCATATATTTT. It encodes CASSENRGIGNTIYF.

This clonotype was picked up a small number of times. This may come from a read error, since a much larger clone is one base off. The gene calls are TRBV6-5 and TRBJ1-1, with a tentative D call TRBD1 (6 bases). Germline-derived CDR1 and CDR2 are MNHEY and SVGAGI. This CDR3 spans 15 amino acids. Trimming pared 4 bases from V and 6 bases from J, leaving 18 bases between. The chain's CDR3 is CASSWKGGGRAEAFF. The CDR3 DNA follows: TGTGCCAGCAGTTGGAAAGGGGGGGGGAGGGCTGAAGCTTTCTTT.

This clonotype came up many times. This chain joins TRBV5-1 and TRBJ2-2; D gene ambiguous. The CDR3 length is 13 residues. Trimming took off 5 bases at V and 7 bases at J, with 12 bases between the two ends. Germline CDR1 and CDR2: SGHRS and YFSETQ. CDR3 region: CASSISPGGELFF. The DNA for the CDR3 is TGCGCCAGCAGTATTAGTCCGGGCGGGGAGCTGTTTTTT.

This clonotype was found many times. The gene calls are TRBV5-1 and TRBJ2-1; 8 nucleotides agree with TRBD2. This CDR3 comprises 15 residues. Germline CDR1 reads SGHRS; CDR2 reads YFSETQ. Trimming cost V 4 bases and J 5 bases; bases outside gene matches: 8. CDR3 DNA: TGCGCCAGCAGCGTCACGGGAGGGCCGAACAATGAGCAGTTCTTC. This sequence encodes CASSVTGGPNNEQFF.

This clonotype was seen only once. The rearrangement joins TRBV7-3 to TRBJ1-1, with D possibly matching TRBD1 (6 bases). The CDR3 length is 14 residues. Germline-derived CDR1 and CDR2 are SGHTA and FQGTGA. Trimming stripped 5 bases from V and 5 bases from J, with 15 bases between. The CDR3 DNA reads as TGTGCCAGCAGCCTAGACAGGAGCGGAACTGAAGCTTTCTTT. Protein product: CASSLDRSGTEAFF.

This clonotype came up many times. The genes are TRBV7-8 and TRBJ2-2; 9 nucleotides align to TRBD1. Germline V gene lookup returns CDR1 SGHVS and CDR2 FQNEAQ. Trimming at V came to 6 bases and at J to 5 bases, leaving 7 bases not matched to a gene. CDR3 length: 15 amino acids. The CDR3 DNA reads TGTGCCAGCAGTCCTTGGACAGGGGAAACCGGGGAGCTGTTTTTT. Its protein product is CASSPWTGETGELFF.

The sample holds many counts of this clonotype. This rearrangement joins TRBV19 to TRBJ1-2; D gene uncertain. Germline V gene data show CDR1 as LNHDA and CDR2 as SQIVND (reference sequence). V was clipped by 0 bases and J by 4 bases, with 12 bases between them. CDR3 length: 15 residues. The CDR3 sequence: CASSIEWGIGYGYTF. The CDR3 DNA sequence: TGTGCCAGTAGTATAGAGTGGGGTATCGGCTATGGCTACACCTTC.

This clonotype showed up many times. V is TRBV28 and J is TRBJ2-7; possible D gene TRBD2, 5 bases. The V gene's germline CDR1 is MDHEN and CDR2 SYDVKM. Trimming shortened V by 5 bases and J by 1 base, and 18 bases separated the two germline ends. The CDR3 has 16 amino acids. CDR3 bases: TGTGCCAGCAGTGGCGGGTGGGCAGAACCTTCCTACGAGCAGTACTTC. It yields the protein CASSGGWAEPSYEQYF. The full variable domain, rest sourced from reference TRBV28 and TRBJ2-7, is DVKVTQSSRYLVKRTGEKVFLECVQDMDHENMFWYRQDPGLGLRLIYFSYDVKMKEKGDIPEGYSVSREKKERFSLILESASTNQTSMYLCASSGGWAEPSYEQYFGPGTRLTVT.

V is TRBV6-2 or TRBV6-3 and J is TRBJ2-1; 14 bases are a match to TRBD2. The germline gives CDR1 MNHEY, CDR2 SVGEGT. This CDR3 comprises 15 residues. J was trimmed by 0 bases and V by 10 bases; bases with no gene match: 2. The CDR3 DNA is TGTGCCACCGGGACTAGCGGGAGCTCCTACAATGAGCAGTTCTTC. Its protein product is CATGTSGSSYNEQFF.

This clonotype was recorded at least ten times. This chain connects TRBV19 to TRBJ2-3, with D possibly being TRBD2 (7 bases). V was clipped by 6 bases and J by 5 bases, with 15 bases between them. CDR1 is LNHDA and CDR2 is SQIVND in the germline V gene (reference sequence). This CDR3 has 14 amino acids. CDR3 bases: TGTGCCAGTAGAGTAGGGGGGGGTGAAGATACGCAGTATTTT. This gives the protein CASRVGGGEDTQYF.

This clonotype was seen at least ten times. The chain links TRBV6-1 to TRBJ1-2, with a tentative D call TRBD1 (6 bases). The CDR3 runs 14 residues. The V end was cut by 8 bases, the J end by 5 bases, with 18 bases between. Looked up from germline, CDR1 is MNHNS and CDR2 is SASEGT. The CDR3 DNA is TGTGCCAGCGGGTACGACGAGGGGGTTTATGGCTACACCTTC. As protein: CASGYDEGVYGYTF.

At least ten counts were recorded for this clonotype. The CDR3 DNA reads as TGTGCCAGCAGTGAAAACGGGGCGCCGAACACTGAAGCTTTCTTT. It is translated as CASSENGAPNTEAFF. The V gene is TRBV6-1, the J gene TRBJ1-1; tentatively, D is TRBD1 (5 bases). The V gene's germline CDR1 is MNHNS and CDR2 SASEGT. This CDR3 is 15 amino acids long. The ends were cut back, 2 bases at V and 1 base at J, with 11 bases in the middle.

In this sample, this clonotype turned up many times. The CDR3 region is CASSNRRGGSYEQYF. Written as DNA, the CDR3 is TGCGCCAGCAGTAACCGACGGGGAGGGTCCTACGAGCAGTACTTC. This chain links TRBV4-1 with TRBJ2-7, with 7 bases that match TRBD2. The CDR3 loop spans 15 amino acids. The germline CDR1 and CDR2 sequences are MGHRA and YSYEKL. Trimming cost V 6 bases and J 1 base; bases outside gene matches: 9.

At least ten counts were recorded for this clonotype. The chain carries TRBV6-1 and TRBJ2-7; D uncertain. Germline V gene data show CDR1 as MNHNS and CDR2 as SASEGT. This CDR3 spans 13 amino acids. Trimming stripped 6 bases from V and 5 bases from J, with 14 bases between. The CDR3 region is CASSRISPDEQYF. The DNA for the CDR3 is TGTGCCAGCAGCCGAATATCTCCCGACGAGCAGTACTTC.

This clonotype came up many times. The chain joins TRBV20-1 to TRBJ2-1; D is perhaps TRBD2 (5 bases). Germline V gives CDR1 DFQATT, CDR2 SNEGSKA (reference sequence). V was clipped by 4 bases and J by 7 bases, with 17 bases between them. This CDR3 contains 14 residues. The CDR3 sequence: CSAKFLARYNEQFF. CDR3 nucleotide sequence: TGCAGTGCTAAGTTCCTAGCCAGGTATAATGAGCAGTTCTTC.

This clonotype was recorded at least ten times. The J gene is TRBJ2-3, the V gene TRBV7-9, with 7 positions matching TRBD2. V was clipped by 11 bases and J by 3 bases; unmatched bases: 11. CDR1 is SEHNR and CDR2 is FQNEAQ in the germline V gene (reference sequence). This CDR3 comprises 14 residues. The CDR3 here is CALDGDYKTDTQYF. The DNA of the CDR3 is TGTGCCCTCGACGGGGACTACAAAACAGATACGCAGTATTTT.

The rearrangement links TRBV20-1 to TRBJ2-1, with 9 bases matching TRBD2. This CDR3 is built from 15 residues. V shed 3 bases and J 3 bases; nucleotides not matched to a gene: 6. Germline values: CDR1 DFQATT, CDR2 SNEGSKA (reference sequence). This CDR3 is CSARGVAGVYNEQFF. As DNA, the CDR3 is TGCAGTGCTAGGGGCGTAGCGGGAGTCTACAATGAGCAGTTCTTC.

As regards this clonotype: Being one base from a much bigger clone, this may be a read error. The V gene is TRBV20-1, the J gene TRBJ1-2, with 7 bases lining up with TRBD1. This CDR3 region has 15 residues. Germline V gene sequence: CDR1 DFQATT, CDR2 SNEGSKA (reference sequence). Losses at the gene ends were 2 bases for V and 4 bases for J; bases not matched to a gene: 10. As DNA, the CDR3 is TGCAGTGCTAGACTGGAGGGGGCCCATGGCTATGGCTACACCTTC. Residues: CSARLEGAHGYGYTF.

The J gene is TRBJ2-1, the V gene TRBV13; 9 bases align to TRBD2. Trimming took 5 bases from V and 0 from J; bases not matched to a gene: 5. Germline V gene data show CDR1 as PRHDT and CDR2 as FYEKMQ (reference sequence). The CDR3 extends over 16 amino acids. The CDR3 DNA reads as TGTGCCAGCAGCCCGAGCGGGAGGCCCTCCTACAATGAGCAGTTCTTC. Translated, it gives CASSPSGRPSYNEQFF.

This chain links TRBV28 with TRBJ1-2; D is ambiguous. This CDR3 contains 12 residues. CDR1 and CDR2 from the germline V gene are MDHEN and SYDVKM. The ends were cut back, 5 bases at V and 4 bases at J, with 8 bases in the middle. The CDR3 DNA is TGTGCCAGCAGTATGAAGACCTATGGCTACACCTTC. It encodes CASSMKTYGYTF.

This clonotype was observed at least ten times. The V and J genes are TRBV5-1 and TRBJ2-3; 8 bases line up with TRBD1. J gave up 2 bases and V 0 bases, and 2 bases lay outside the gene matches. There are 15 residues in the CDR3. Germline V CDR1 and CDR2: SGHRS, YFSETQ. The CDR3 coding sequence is TGCGCCAGCAGCTTGGGGACAGGGTTCACAGATACGCAGTATTTT. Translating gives CASSLGTGFTDTQYF.